The 16 T cell receptor beta chains below all came from one sample that was sequenced in a study of cytomegalovirus exposure and HLA in healthy donors. With 60 Vbeta and 13 Jbeta primers, the PCR was carried out. Generated by immunoSEQ multiplex PCR, the TCRdb table keeps only in-frame clones and is missing some. The sample table includes around 75,000 clones. Specimen: PBMCs. The origin of the receptors is a middle-aged man in good health and CMV-seronegative.

The chain employs TRBV14 and TRBJ2-5; 7 positions match TRBD1. Gene TRBJ2-7 matches the end of the DNA better, so the J call may be wrong. The CDR3 loop spans 15 amino acids. Germline V gives CDR1 SGHDN, CDR2 FVKESK. CDR3 amino acids: CASSQAAGGRYEQYF. The CDR3 DNA sequence: TGTGCCAGCAGCCAAGCGGCAGGGGGACGATACGAGCAGTACTTC.

V usage is TRBV7-2 and J usage is TRBJ2-2; 8 bases fit TRBD2. This CDR3 spans 14 amino acids. Per germline, CDR1 SGHTA and CDR2 FQGNSA. V gave up 0 bases and J gave up 6 bases; unmatched junction bases: 0. CDR3 sequence: CASSLAAGAGELFF. In DNA form, the CDR3 reads TGTGCCAGCAGCTTAGCAGCGGGAGCCGGGGAGCTGTTTTTT.

The chain links TRBV4-3 to TRBJ1-1; maybe TRBD1 (5 bases). CDR1 is LGHNA and CDR2 is YSLEER in the germline V gene. This CDR3 region has 13 residues. V lost 3 bases, J lost 12 bases, and 17 bases lay in between. This CDR3 reads CASSQYSGEETFF. CDR3 coding DNA: TGCGCCAGCAGCCAGTACTCGGGGGAGGAAACTTTCTTT.

This chain uses TRBV15 with TRBJ2-3, with 12 bases lining up with TRBD2. V lost 0 bases and J lost 4; bases outside the gene matches: 5. Germline CDR1 and CDR2: LNHNV and YYDKDF (reference sequence). The CDR3 extends over 17 amino acids. CDR3 amino acids: CATSREASGRASDTQYF. The CDR3 DNA sequence: TGTGCCACCAGCAGAGAAGCTAGCGGGAGGGCCTCAGATACGCAGTATTTT.

The V and J genes are TRBV6-1 and TRBJ1-4; D gene unclear. V was pared by 3 bases and J by 7 bases, with 12 bases between. CDR1 MNHNS and CDR2 SASEGT come from the germline V gene. The CDR3 loop spans 14 amino acids. CDR3 sequence reads: CASSEGRISEKLFF. The DNA for the CDR3 is TGTGCCAGCAGTGAGGGGAGGATTAGTGAAAAACTGTTTTTT.

The J gene is TRBJ1-2, the V gene TRBV29-1; 8 nucleotides agree with TRBD1. The length of the CDR3 is 11 residues. Germline trimming cut 7 bases from V and 8 bases from J; bases unmatched to any gene: 6. CDR1 is SQVTM, CDR2 ANQGSEA, per germline. This CDR3 reads CSGIQGGGYTF. Written as DNA, the CDR3 is TGCAGCGGGATACAGGGGGGAGGCTACACCTTC. Based on the CDR3 plus reference TRBV29-1 and TRBJ1-2, the full variable domain is SAVISQKPSRDICQRGTSLTIQCQVDSQVTMMFWYRQQPGQSLTLIATANQGSEATYESGFVIDKFPISRPNLTFSTLTVSNMSPEDSSIYLCSGIQGGGYTFGSGTRLTVV.

The chain's CDR3 is CASGQTIQETQYF. CDR3 nucleotide sequence: TGCGCCAGCGGCCAGACTATCCAAGAGACCCAGTACTTC. V usage is TRBV10-2 and J usage is TRBJ2-5; possible D gene TRBD2, 5 bases. Trimming removed 8 bases from V and 1 base from J, with 11 bases in between. This CDR3 has 13 residues. The V gene's germline CDR1 is WSHSY and CDR2 SAAADI.

This chain links TRBV7-7 with TRBJ2-5, with 8 bases identical to TRBD1. V lost 5 bases, J lost 4 bases, and 9 bases stayed unmatched. The CDR3 spans 15 residues. Germline V CDR1 and CDR2: SSHAT, FNYEAQ (reference sequence). As DNA, the CDR3 is TGTGCCAGCAGCCCGGACGCAGGGGGCCGAGAGACCCAGTACTTC. Its protein is CASSPDAGGRETQYF.

J is TRBJ2-1 and V is TRBV11-3; TRBD2 aligns across 12 bases. Germline CDR1 reads SGHNT; CDR2 reads YENEEA. CDR3 length: 17 amino acids. V gave up 0 bases and J gave up 8 bases; unmatched junction bases: 8. The CDR3 reads CASSLDLGLAGFDEQFF. The DNA of the CDR3 is TGTGCCAGCAGCTTAGATTTAGGACTAGCGGGGTTCGATGAGCAGTTCTTC. The complete variable domain, with remaining parts taken from reference TRBV11-3 and TRBJ2-1, reads EAGVVQSPRYKIIEKKQPVAFWCNPISGHNTLYWYLQNLGQGPELLIRYENEEAVDDSQLPKDRFSAERLKGVDSTLKIQPAELGDSAVYLCASSLDLGLAGFDEQFFGPGTRLTVL.

The J gene is TRBJ1-3, the V gene TRBV19; D is possibly TRBD1 (6 bases). Germline values: CDR1 LNHDA, CDR2 SQIVND (reference sequence). This CDR3 has 14 residues. Trimming left V 8 bases short and J 3 bases short, with 14 bases between. DNA of the CDR3: TGTGCCAGTCGTGGCAGGGGCCATGGAAACACCATATATTTT. Its translation: CASRGRGHGNTIYF.

The rearrangement uses TRBV20-1 and TRBJ2-7; 7 nucleotides align to TRBD2. The CDR3 totals 11 residues. The V gene end was trimmed by 3 bases and the J gene end by 12 bases; junction bases not matched to a gene: 8. Germline CDR1 DFQATT, CDR2 SNEGSKA (reference sequence). CDR3 in amino acids: CSASSPGGLYF. The DNA of the CDR3 is TGCAGTGCTAGCTCTCCGGGGGGACTGTACTTC.

The rearrangement links TRBV7-4 to TRBJ2-7; a possible D gene is TRBD2 (6 bases). Germline CDR1 reads SGHVT; CDR2 reads SQSDAQ. CDR3 length: 17 amino acids. V lost 5 bases and J lost 2, with 22 bases in between. The CDR3: CASSQTPGRENPYEQYF. CDR3 sequence (DNA): TGTGCCAGCAGCCAAACCCCCGGACGGGAGAACCCCTACGAGCAGTACTTC.

This chain connects TRBV6-1 to TRBJ2-7; D call uncertain. V was shortened by 5 bases and J by 3 bases, with 2 bases between the two germline ends. The CDR3 sequence is 10 residues long. CDR1 is MNHNS, CDR2 SASEGT, per germline. The CDR3, as DNA: TGTGCCAGCAGTCACTACGAGCAGTACTTC. This gives the protein CASSHYEQYF.

Here the CDR3 DNA reads TGCGCCAGCAGCCCCGGACAGGGCCGGGGTGAAAAACTGTTTTTT. Amino acid sequence: CASSPGQGRGEKLFF. The V and J genes are TRBV5-1 and TRBJ1-4, with 8 bases that match TRBD1. This CDR3 comprises 15 residues. The germline V gene encodes CDR1 SGHRS and CDR2 YFSETQ. J gave up 7 bases and V 4 bases, and 9 bases lay outside the gene matches.

This chain joins TRBV11-2 and TRBJ1-2; 9 bases are shared with TRBD1. J gave up 10 bases and V 5 bases, and 14 bases lay outside the gene matches. This CDR3 spans 15 amino acids. The V gene's germline CDR1 is SGHAT and CDR2 FQNNGV. Here the CDR3 DNA reads TGTGCCAGCAGCCCTCACCGGGACAGGGCCGTGTCCTACACCTTC. Protein: CASSPHRDRAVSYTF.

The chain carries TRBV13 and TRBJ2-3; maybe TRBD2 (7 bases). Trimming cost V 3 bases and J 5 bases, with 21 bases left between them. CDR3 length equals 17 residues. The germline CDR1 and CDR2 sequences are PRHDT and FYEKMQ (reference sequence). CDR3 residues: CASSLGGGPQRGDTQYF. CDR3 nucleotide sequence: TGTGCCAGCAGCTTGGGAGGGGGACCCCAACGGGGAGATACGCAGTATTTT.